The 6 T cell receptor beta chains presented below share a single source sample, sequenced in a study of beta chain features in type 1 diabetes. Sequencing targeted expressed TCRB transcripts, as all isolated RNA had been reverse transcribed. The repertoire was sequenced with immunoSEQ multiplex PCR; TCRdb's copy has only in-frame clones and lacks some. Of 150,000 or so clones listed, 9.2% are singletons. Input material: central memory CD4+ T cells from blood. These receptors all come from a man in his late teens or twenties in good health.

This chain links TRBV7-8 with TRBJ2-1, with 14 bases aligning to TRBD2. There are 19 residues in the CDR3. Germline CDR1 SGHVS, CDR2 FQNEAQ. Germline trimming cut 5 bases from V and 2 bases from J; bases unmatched to any gene: 11. The CDR3 is CASSPRGLAGDWAYNEQFF. For the CDR3, the DNA is TGTGCCAGCAGCCCCAGGGGACTAGCGGGGGATTGGGCCTACAATGAGCAGTTCTTC.

Only a few counts were recorded for this clone. The rearrangement links TRBV30 to TRBJ1-1; D not resolved. Trimming shortened V by 3 bases and J by 5 bases, and 10 bases separated the two germline ends. CDR3 size: 12 residues. Looked up from germline, CDR1 is GTSNPN and CDR2 is SVGIG (reference sequence). DNA for the CDR3: TGTGCCTGGAGCCAAACTTGGACTGAAGCTTTCTTT. This codes for CAWSQTWTEAFF.

This clone was seen a handful of times. The rearrangement uses TRBV5-1 and TRBJ2-7; 10 nucleotides match TRBD2. Germline assignment: CDR1 SGHRS and CDR2 YFSETQ. This CDR3 region has 15 residues. The trim removed 3 bases at V and 2 bases at J, leaving 5 bases unmatched. CDR3 region: CASSSLAGTTYEQYF. CDR3 DNA: TGCGCCAGCAGCTCACTAGCGGGGACCACCTACGAGCAGTACTTC.

This rearrangement joins TRBV6-1 to TRBJ2-7, with D possibly matching TRBD2 (5 bases). The CDR3 has 15 residues. V dropped 1 base and J dropped 5 bases, with 15 bases sitting between them. Germline V CDR1 and CDR2: MNHNS, SASEGT. CDR3 residues: CASSEVLGSGNEQYF. CDR3 coding DNA: TGTGCCAGCAGTGAAGTCCTGGGATCGGGAAACGAGCAGTACTTC.

The chain has TRBV5-1 and TRBJ2-3; perhaps TRBD1 as D (6 bases). Trimming shortened V by 3 bases and J by 0 bases, and 11 bases separated the two germline ends. Germline CDR1 SGHRS, CDR2 YFSETQ. The CDR3 runs to 15 residues. The CDR3 sequence: CASSSDRRSTDTQYF. The CDR3 DNA sequence: TGCGCCAGCAGCTCCGACAGGCGAAGCACAGATACGCAGTATTTT. Filled out from reference TRBV5-1 and TRBJ2-3, the complete variable domain reads KAGVTQTPRYLIKTRGQQVTLSCSPISGHRSVSWYQQTPGQGLQFLFEYFSETQRNKGNFPGRFSGRQFSNSRSEMNVSTLELGDSALYLCASSSDRRSTDTQYFGPGTRLTVL.

The rearrangement uses TRBV7-7 and TRBJ2-5; 8 bases align to TRBD1. The CDR3 is made up of 13 amino acids. The germline CDR1 and CDR2 sequences are SSHAT and FNYEAQ (reference sequence). V shed 5 bases, J shed 2 bases, and the junction held 1 base outside the gene matches. The CDR3 here is CASSRDRQETQYF. The CDR3 nucleotides are TGTGCCAGCAGCCGGGACAGGCAAGAGACCCAGTACTTC.